A selection of T cell receptor beta chains follows, all from one sample in a study of T cell changes during pregnancy in multiple sclerosis. Sequenced by immunoSEQ multiplex PCR; TCRdb stores in-frame clones only, minus some. The repertoire includes some 71,000 clones, roughly nine tenths of them detected once, and about 0.31% sits in the top ten. Sequenced here: CD4+ T cells from peripheral blood mononuclear cells, sampled in the third trimester of pregnancy. These receptors originate from a female donor in good health, enrolled as a control in a pregnancy study. CDR3s include the opening cysteine and the closing phenylalanine or tryptophan. A D gene is named only where the DNA matches it firmly. Size values are once, few and many counts, or a class for expanded clones, and some rows have none.

abundance	j_gene	d_gene	v_gene	CDR3nt	CDR3aa
once	TRBJ2-3	TRBD1	TRBV7-9	TGTGCCAGCAGCCGCACACAGGGGGCAAACACAGATACGCAGTATTTT	CASSRTQGANTDTQYF
NA	TRBJ1-2	NA	TRBV5-4	TGTGCCAGCAGCTTGGCGCGGCAGGGCCACGCGTATGGCTACACCTTC	CASSLARQGHAYGYTF
NA	TRBJ1-4	TRBD1	TRBV6-6	TGTGCCAGCAGTTACTCGGAGGGGGCGCCTAATGAAAAACTGTTTTTT	CASSYSEGAPNEKLFF
NA	TRBJ2-2	TRBD2	TRBV10-3	TGTGCCATCACCCTAGGAGCGGGGGGGCCGGGCACCGGGGAGCTGTTTTTT	CAITLGAGGPGTGELFF
NA	TRBJ2-1	TRBD2	TRBV19	TGTGCCAGTAGTCCGTTAGCGGGGGGCCATGAGCAGTTCTTC	CASSPLAGGHEQFF
NA	TRBJ1-5	NA	TRBV9	TGTGCCAGCAGCGTAGGACAGGAGGGCAATCAGCCCCAGCATTTT	CASSVGQEGNQPQHF
NA	TRBJ2-6	NA	TRBV19	TGTGCCAGTAGTTTGCAATCGGGGGGGGCCAACGTCCTGACTTTC	CASSLQSGGANVLTF
NA	TRBJ1-2	TRBD1	TRBV19	TGTGCCAGTAGTCGGGGACAGCGCTTAGCTAACTATGGCTACACCTTC	CASSRGQRLANYGYTF
NA	TRBJ1-1	NA	TRBV5-1	TGCGCCAGCAGCTTGGGGAACACCCTTCTAGACACTGAAGCTTTCTTT	CASSLGNTLLDTEAFF
NA	TRBJ2-6	TRBD1	TRBV2	TGTGCCAGCAGGAGACAGGGGTCCGTTTCTGGAGCCAACGTCCTGACTTTC	CASRRQGSVSGANVLTF
NA	TRBJ1-5	NA	TRBV28	TGTGCCAGCAGTACCGGGGGGGTTGGCAATCAGCCCCAGCATTTT	CASSTGGVGNQPQHF
NA	TRBJ2-5	TRBD1	TRBV5-6	TGTGCCAGCAGCTTGGGGGACAGCCGTGGGACCCAGTACTTC	CASSLGDSRGTQYF
NA	TRBJ2-3	TRBD2	TRBV7-2	TGTGCCAGCAGCTCGGGGGGTGCAGATACGCAGTATTTT	CASSSGGADTQYF
NA	TRBJ2-4	TRBD2	TRBV27	TGTGCCAGCAGTTTAGGCCTAGCGGGGGTAGCCAAAAACATTCAGTACTTC	CASSLGLAGVAKNIQYF
NA	TRBJ1-1	NA	TRBV5-4	TGTGCCAGCAGCTTGGGAGCATCGCAGGGGATCAAGCCTGAAGCTTTCTTT	CASSLGASQGIKPEAFF
NA	TRBJ1-2	NA	TRBV6-6	TGTGCCAGCAGTTACTCAGCAGGGGACTATGGCTACACCTTC	CASSYSAGDYGYTF
NA	TRBJ1-3	NA	TRBV30	TGTGCCTGGAGTGACCCAGTTGTAACCATATATTTT	CAWSDPVVTIYF
NA	TRBJ1-6	NA	TRBV19	TGTGCCAGTACAACAGGGATGAGGTATAATTCACCCCTCCACTTT	CASTTGMRYNSPLHF
NA	TRBJ1-3	TRBD1	TRBV5-4	TGTGCCAGCAGCTTGAACCCCCAGGAGGGGGCGAGGGGAAACACCATATATTTT	CASSLNPQEGARGNTIYF
NA	TRBJ2-5	TRBD1	TRBV5-4	TGTGCCAGCAGCTGGGACAGGGGGCTCCAAGAGACCCAGTACTTC	CASSWDRGLQETQYF
NA	TRBJ2-7	TRBD1	TRBV6-6	TGTGCCAGCAGTAAACGACAGGGTAAAGAAGAGCAGTACTTC	CASSKRQGKEEQYF
NA	TRBJ1-1	TRBD1	TRBV18	TGTGCCAGCTCATCGGGGGTACAGACAGGGTCGGTCACTGAAGCTTTCTTT	CASSSGVQTGSVTEAFF
NA	TRBJ2-3	NA	TRBV4-3	TGCGCCAGCAGCCAAGACTATAACCGGGGGGCCTTTACAGATACGCAGTATTTT	CASSQDYNRGAFTDTQYF
NA	TRBJ1-5	NA	TRBV5-6	TGTGCCAGCAGCCAAGCAGGGAATCAGCCCCAGCATTTT	CASSQAGNQPQHF
NA	TRBJ2-2	TRBD2	TRBV30	TGTGCCTGTTATAGCGGGGGGAACACCGGGGAGCTGTTTTTT	CACYSGGNTGELFF
NA	TRBJ1-4	NA	TRBV5-1	TGCGCCAGCAGCCTCGGGGTGGGCGATACAGGGGAAAAACTGTTTTTT	CASSLGVGDTGEKLFF